These 6 T cell receptor beta chains share one sample of origin, sequenced in a study of blood T cell repertoires in COVID-19. Using immunoSEQ multiplex PCR, the repertoire was profiled, and TCRdb retains in-frame clones only, with some absent. The sample includes under 50,000 clones, 82% seen only once; the top ten take roughly 4.4%. The source material was peripheral blood. These receptors were obtained from a woman between 65 and 79 years old with acute or convalescent COVID-19.

This clone was seen a few times. The chain recombines TRBV5-4 with TRBJ1-2, with D possibly TRBD1 on 6 matching bases. The CDR3 is 13 residues long. The V end lost 0 bases, the J end lost 8 bases, and 11 bases lay between the germline ends. Germline V gene lookup returns CDR1 SGHNT and CDR2 YYREEE (reference sequence). Here the CDR3 reads CASSLGRGLGYTF. The CDR3, as DNA: TGTGCCAGCAGCTTGGGCAGGGGCCTCGGCTACACCTTC. Complete variable domain (other parts from reference TRBV5-4 and TRBJ1-2): ETGVTQSPTHLIKTRGQQVTLRCSSQSGHNTVSWYQQALGQGPQFIFQYYREEENGRGNFPPRFSGLQFPNYSSELNVNALELDDSALYLCASSLGRGLGYTFGSGTRLTVV.

A word on this clone: The same CDR3 also results from other DNA sequences found in this sample. The chain links TRBV9 to TRBJ2-7, with D possibly being TRBD2 (5 bases). The CDR3 has 15 amino acids. V shed 8 bases and J shed 0 bases, with 18 bases lying between them. Germline loops: CDR1 SGDLS, CDR2 YYNGEE. CDR3 residues: CASSPGVAPSYEQYF. CDR3 nucleotides: TGTGCCAGTAGCCCCGGGGTAGCCCCCTCCTACGAGCAGTACTTC.

The chain recombines TRBV4-1 with TRBJ2-1, with D perhaps TRBD2 (5 bases). The germline V gene has CDR1 MGHRA and CDR2 YSYEKL. The CDR3 totals 14 residues. V was trimmed by 0 bases and J by 7 bases, leaving 10 bases between them. CDR3 nucleotide sequence: TGCGCCAGCAGCCAAGAAATAAGAGGGAATGAGCAGTTCTTC. Encoded protein: CASSQEIRGNEQFF.

This chain connects TRBV7-9 to TRBJ2-3, with 7 bases identical to TRBD2. Germline CDR1 reads SEHNR; CDR2 reads FQNEAQ (reference sequence). The CDR3 contains 16 residues. V shed 0 bases, J shed 6 bases, and the junction held 9 bases outside the gene matches. This CDR3 is CASSLAMRELEDTQYF. DNA of the CDR3: TGTGCCAGCAGCTTAGCGATGCGGGAGCTTGAGGATACGCAGTATTTT. Filled out from reference TRBV7-9 and TRBJ2-3, the complete variable domain reads DTGVSQNPRHKITKRGQNVTFRCDPISEHNRLYWYRQTLGQGPEFLTYFQNEAQLEKSRLLSDRFSAERPKGSFSTLEIQRTEQGDSAMYLCASSLAMRELEDTQYFGPGTRLTVL.

The CDR3 DNA follows: TGTGCCAGCAGCCTACAGGGGTCAACTGGCTACACCTTC. Protein: CASSLQGSTGYTF. The V and J genes are TRBV2 and TRBJ1-2; 7 bases are shared with TRBD1. The CDR3 extends over 13 amino acids. V gave up 6 bases and J gave up 7 bases; unmatched junction bases: 8. Germline V gives CDR1 SNHLY, CDR2 FYNNEI.

The chain uses TRBV11-2 and TRBJ2-4, with a possible D match to TRBD2 (6 bases). The CDR3 is made up of 17 amino acids. Looked up from germline, CDR1 is SGHAT and CDR2 is FQNNGV. V was cut by 0 bases and J by 1 base, with 13 bases left in between. CDR3 DNA: TGTGCCAGCAGCTTAGATGCGGCCCTAGCGGCCAAAAACATTCAGTACTTC. The encoded protein is CASSLDAALAAKNIQYF.